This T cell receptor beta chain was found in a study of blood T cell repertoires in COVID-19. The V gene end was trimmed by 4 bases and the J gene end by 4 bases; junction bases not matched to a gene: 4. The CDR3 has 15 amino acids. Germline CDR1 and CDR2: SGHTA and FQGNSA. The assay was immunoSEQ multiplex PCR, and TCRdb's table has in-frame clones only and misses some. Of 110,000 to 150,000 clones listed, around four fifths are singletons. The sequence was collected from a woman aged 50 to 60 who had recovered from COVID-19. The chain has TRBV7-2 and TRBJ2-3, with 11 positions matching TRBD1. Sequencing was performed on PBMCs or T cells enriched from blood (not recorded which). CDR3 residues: CASSSPGQGADTQYF. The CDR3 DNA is TGTGCCAGCAGCTCCCCGGGACAGGGGGCAGATACGCAGTATTTT.